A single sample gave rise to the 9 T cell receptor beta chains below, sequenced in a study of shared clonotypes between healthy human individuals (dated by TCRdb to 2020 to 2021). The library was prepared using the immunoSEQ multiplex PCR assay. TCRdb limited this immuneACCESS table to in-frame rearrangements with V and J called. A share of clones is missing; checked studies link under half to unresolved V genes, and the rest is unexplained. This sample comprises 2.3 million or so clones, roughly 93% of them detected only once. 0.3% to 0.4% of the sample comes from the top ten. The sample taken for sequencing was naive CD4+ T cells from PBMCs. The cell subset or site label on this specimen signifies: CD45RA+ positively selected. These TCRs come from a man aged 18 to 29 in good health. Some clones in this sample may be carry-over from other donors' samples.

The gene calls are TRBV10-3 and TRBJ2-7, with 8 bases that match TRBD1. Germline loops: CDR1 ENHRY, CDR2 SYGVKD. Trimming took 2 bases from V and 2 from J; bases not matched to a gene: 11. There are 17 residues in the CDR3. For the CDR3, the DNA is TGTGCCATCAGTGAGCAGTTTGGGCAGGGGGCCGCCTACGAGCAGTACTTC. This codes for CAISEQFGQGAAYEQYF.

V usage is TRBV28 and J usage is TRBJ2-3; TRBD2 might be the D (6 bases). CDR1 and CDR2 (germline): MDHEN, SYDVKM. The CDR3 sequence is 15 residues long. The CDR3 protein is CAVVPGGLNTDTQYF. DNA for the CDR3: TGTGCAGTCGTCCCCGGAGGGCTTAACACAGATACGCAGTATTTT.

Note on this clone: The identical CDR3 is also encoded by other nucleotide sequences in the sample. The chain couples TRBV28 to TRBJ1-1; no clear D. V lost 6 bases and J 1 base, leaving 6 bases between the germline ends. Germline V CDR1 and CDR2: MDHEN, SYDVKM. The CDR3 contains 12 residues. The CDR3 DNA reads TGTGCCAGCAGAATCCCGAACACTGAAGCTTTCTTT. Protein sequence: CASRIPNTEAFF.

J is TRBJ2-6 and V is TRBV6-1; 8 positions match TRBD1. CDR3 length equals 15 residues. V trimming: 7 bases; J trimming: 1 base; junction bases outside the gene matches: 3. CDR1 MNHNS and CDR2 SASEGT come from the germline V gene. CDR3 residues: CASTQGASGANVLTF. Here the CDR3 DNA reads TGTGCCAGCACGCAGGGGGCGTCTGGGGCCAACGTCCTGACTTTC.

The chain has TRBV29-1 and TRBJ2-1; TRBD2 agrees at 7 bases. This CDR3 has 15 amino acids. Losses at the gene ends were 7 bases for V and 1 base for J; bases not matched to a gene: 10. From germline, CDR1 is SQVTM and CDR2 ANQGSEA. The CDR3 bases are TGCAGCGCCCTGAGCGGGACTACTTCCTACAATGAGCAGTTCTTC. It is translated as CSALSGTTSYNEQFF.

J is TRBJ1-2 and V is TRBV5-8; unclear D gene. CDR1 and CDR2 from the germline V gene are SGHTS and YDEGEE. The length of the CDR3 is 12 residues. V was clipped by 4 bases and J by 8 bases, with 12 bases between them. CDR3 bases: TGTGCCAGCAGCCCGGCCGCGGGGGGCTACACCTTC. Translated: CASSPAAGGYTF.

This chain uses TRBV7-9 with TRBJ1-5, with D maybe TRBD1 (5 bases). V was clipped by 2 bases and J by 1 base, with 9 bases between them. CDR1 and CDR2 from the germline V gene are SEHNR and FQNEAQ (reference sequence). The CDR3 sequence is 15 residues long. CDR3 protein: CASSLTGQSNQPQHF. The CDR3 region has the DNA TGTGCCAGCAGCTTAACAGGTCAAAGCAATCAGCCCCAGCATTTT.

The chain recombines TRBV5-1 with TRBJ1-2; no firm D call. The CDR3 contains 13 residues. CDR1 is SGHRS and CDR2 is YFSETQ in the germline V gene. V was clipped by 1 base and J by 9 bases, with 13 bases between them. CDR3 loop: CASSLSPGGSYTF. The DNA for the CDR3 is TGCGCCAGCAGCTTGTCGCCGGGTGGGAGCTACACCTTC.

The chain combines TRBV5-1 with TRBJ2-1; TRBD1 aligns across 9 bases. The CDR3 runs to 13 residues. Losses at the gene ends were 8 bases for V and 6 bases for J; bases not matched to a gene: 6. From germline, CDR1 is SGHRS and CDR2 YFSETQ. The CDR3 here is CASHEQGANEQFF. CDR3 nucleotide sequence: TGCGCCAGTCACGAACAGGGGGCCAATGAGCAGTTCTTC.